One and the same sample provided the 21 T cell receptor beta chains below, sequenced in a study of PD-1 blockade in mismatch repair-deficient tumors. This table comes from immunoSEQ multiplex PCR, and its TCRdb copy is limited to in-frame clones, with some not included. Altogether about 100,000 clones are present, about four fifths being singletons, with the ten largest covering about 6.3%. This sample comprised peripheral blood, obtained less than 37 weeks after starting pembrolizumab. The receptors originated from an adult with mismatch repair-deficient cancer.

V and J are TRBV19 and TRBJ2-1; 7 bases agree with TRBD1. Losses at the gene ends were 5 bases for V and 4 bases for J; bases not matched to a gene: 8. CDR1 is LNHDA and CDR2 is SQIVND in the germline V gene (reference sequence). This CDR3 is 15 amino acids long. CDR3 amino acids: CASSQSGQRYNEQFF. CDR3 nucleotides: TGTGCCAGTAGTCAATCGGGACAGCGATACAATGAGCAGTTCTTC.

The genes are TRBV29-1 and TRBJ1-4, with a possible D match to TRBD1 (5 bases). Germline V lookup: CDR1 SQVTM, CDR2 ANQGSEA. This CDR3 contains 12 residues. Trimming took off 7 bases at V and 6 bases at J, with 12 bases between the two ends. CDR3 protein: CSAHLQDEKLFF. The CDR3 bases are TGCAGCGCTCACTTACAGGATGAAAAACTGTTTTTT.

The J gene is TRBJ1-1, the V gene TRBV6-1; unclear D gene. The CDR3 length is 11 residues. Germline V gene sequence: CDR1 MNHNS, CDR2 SASEGT. Trimming took off 6 bases at V and 4 bases at J, with 6 bases between the two ends. CDR3: CASSQGTEAFF. The DNA of the CDR3 is TGTGCCAGCAGCCAAGGCACTGAAGCTTTCTTT.

The chain has TRBV18 and TRBJ2-2; no clear D. V dropped 1 base and J dropped 1 base, with 16 bases sitting between them. The CDR3 has 18 residues. From germline, CDR1 is KGHSH and CDR2 LQKENI. Here the CDR3 DNA reads TGTGCCAGCTCACCACGGCGATGGGGTGCGGAGAACACCGGGGAGCTGTTTTTT. As protein: CASSPRRWGAENTGELFF. Based on the CDR3 plus reference TRBV18 and TRBJ2-2, the full variable domain is NAGVMQNPRHLVRRRGQEARLRCSPMKGHSHVYWYRQLPEEGLKFMVYLQKENIIDESGMPKERFSAEFPKEGPSILRIQQVVRGDSAAYFCASSPRRWGAENTGELFFGEGSRLTVL.

The V and J genes are TRBV7-3 and TRBJ2-3; either TRBD1 or TRBD2 may supply D (7 bases each). Germline CDR1 SGHTA, CDR2 FQGTGA. This CDR3 spans 17 amino acids. The V gene lost 7 bases and the J gene lost 4 bases, with 24 bases spanning the gap. The CDR3 loop is CASTPRGGGSLPDTQYF. DNA of the CDR3: TGTGCCAGCACCCCCAGGGGGGGCGGGAGCTTACCAGATACGCAGTATTTT.

This sequence joins TRBV4-2 and TRBJ2-2; D is perhaps TRBD2 (6 bases). Trimming took 8 bases from V and 2 from J, leaving 9 bases between them. The CDR3 consists of 13 residues. Germline CDR1 is LGHNA and CDR2 is YNFKEQ. CDR3 DNA: TGTGCCAGCGGAGGGGACAACACCGGGGAGCTGTTTTTT. It codes for CASGGDNTGELFF.

The chain uses TRBV29-1 and TRBJ1-2; perhaps TRBD1 as D (6 bases). V was cut by 8 bases and J by 8 bases, with 15 bases left in between. Germline V gives CDR1 SQVTM, CDR2 ANQGSEA. This CDR3 has 11 amino acids. The CDR3 protein is CSHLGGQGYTF. The CDR3 DNA reads as TGCAGCCACCTGGGGGGGCAGGGCTACACCTTC.

The genes are TRBV6-1 and TRBJ2-5; no reliable D call. V was clipped by 3 bases and J by 3 bases, with 5 bases between them. The CDR3 length is 12 residues. Germline values: CDR1 MNHNS, CDR2 SASEGT. The CDR3 region has the DNA TGTGCCAGCAGTGACCTAAAAGAGACCCAGTACTTC. Amino acids: CASSDLKETQYF.

V and J are TRBV29-1 and TRBJ2-1; D may be TRBD1 (6 bases). V lost 7 bases and J lost 9, with 16 bases in between. The germline gives CDR1 SQVTM, CDR2 ANQGSEA. The CDR3 consists of 12 residues. The CDR3 nucleotides read TGCAGCGCCATGGACAGCTGGAGTGAGCAGTTCTTC. Translated: CSAMDSWSEQFF.

The gene calls are TRBV7-3 and TRBJ2-1; D is unresolved. The CDR3 length is 13 residues. The germline gives CDR1 SGHTA, CDR2 FQGTGA. The germline V and J ends were trimmed by 2 bases and 8 bases, with 10 bases remaining between them. CDR3 loop: CASSLSLSHEQFF. The CDR3 bases are TGTGCCAGCAGCTTATCATTAAGTCATGAGCAGTTCTTC.

This clone was counted a few times. The DNA for the CDR3 is TGTGCCAGTAGATTGGCAGGGAGCTATGGCTACACCTTC. This codes for CASRLAGSYGYTF. The chain links TRBV19 to TRBJ1-2, with D possibly TRBD1 on 5 matching bases. Germline CDR1 reads LNHDA; CDR2 reads SQIVND (reference sequence). Trimming took 6 bases from V and 4 from J, leaving 12 bases between them. CDR3 length equals 13 residues.

This chain links TRBV25-1 with TRBJ2-2, with 10 positions matching TRBD2. Trimming cost V 4 bases and J 5 bases; bases outside gene matches: 13. Per germline, CDR1 MGHDK and CDR2 SYGVNS. The length of the CDR3 is 18 residues. CDR3 bases: TGTGCCAGCAGTGCCCAGGGTCTAGCGGGAGTACGAACCGGGGAGCTGTTTTTT. Translation gives CASSAQGLAGVRTGELFF.

The chain combines TRBV7-8 with TRBJ2-3; D is perhaps TRBD1 or TRBD2 (5 bases each). Trimming left V 1 base short and J 4 bases short, with 6 bases between. The CDR3 is 13 residues long. The V gene's germline CDR1 is SGHVS and CDR2 FQNEAQ. The CDR3 sequence: CASSLGGADTQYF. CDR3 DNA sequence: TGTGCCAGCAGCTTAGGAGGGGCAGATACGCAGTATTTT. Filled out from reference TRBV7-8 and TRBJ2-3, the complete variable domain reads GAGVSQSPRYKVAKRGQDVALRCDPISGHVSLFWYQQALGQGPEFLTYFQNEAQLDKSGLPSDRFFAERPEGSVSTLKIQRTQQEDSAVYLCASSLGGADTQYFGPGTRLTVL.

The chain has TRBV4-3 and TRBJ1-1; 7 nucleotides align to TRBD1. The junction had 4 bases not matched to a gene; V was cut back by 2 bases and J by 7 bases. This CDR3 has 13 amino acids. Germline lookup yields CDR1 LGHNA and CDR2 YSLEER. CDR3 residues: CASSQPGTDEAFF. The CDR3 nucleotides read TGCGCCAGCAGCCAACCCGGGACAGATGAAGCTTTCTTT.

The table lists this clone with a few counts. This rearrangement joins TRBV27 to TRBJ1-2; 9 nucleotides match TRBD1. Germline CDR1 and CDR2: MNHEY and SMNVEV (reference sequence). With 7 bases clipped from V and 8 bases from J, the junction kept 5 bases outside the gene matches. The CDR3 covers 12 residues. CDR3 residues: CASKNRGLGYTF. Written as DNA, the CDR3 is TGTGCCAGCAAAAACAGGGGGCTCGGCTACACCTTC.

The CDR3 sequence is CASSQRQPGDATNEKLFF. In DNA form, the CDR3 reads TGTGCCAGCAGCCAGAGACAGCCTGGAGATGCAACTAATGAAAAACTGTTTTTT. This chain uses TRBV14 with TRBJ1-4, with a weak D call TRBD1 (5 bases). With 3 bases removed from V and 0 bases from J, the gap between germline ends came to 17 bases. This CDR3 has 18 residues. The germline CDR1 and CDR2 sequences are SGHDN and FVKESK.

V and J are TRBV9 and TRBJ1-2, with TRBD1 matching 8 bases. J was trimmed by 1 base and V by 4 bases; bases with no gene match: 6. This CDR3 spans 15 amino acids. Germline V gene lookup returns CDR1 SGDLS and CDR2 YYNGEE. The DNA for the CDR3 is TGTGCCAGCAGCCCCGGACAGGGAGTTAACTATGGCTACACCTTC. This codes for CASSPGQGVNYGYTF.

The rearrangement joins TRBV7-9 to TRBJ2-7, with D possibly being TRBD1 (6 bases). This CDR3 is 16 amino acids long. Trimming pared 0 bases from V and 2 bases from J, leaving 14 bases between. Per germline, CDR1 SEHNR and CDR2 FQNEAQ (reference sequence). The CDR3 DNA follows: TGTGCCAGCAGCTTAGCGGGGGCCCGAGGCCCCTACGAGCAGTACTTC. Residues: CASSLAGARGPYEQYF.

The CDR3 sequence: CASSLVGREVLDEQFF. The CDR3 nucleotides read TGTGCCAGCAGCTTAGTGGGGCGGGAGGTTTTGGATGAGCAGTTCTTC. The chain recombines TRBV7-8 with TRBJ2-1; 8 bases align to TRBD2. The V gene end was trimmed by 1 base and the J gene end by 8 bases; junction bases not matched to a gene: 10. The CDR3 is made up of 16 amino acids. CDR1 and CDR2 (germline): SGHVS, FQNEAQ.

The J gene is TRBJ2-7, the V gene TRBV11-3; D gene ambiguous. This CDR3 has 12 amino acids. Germline V gene sequence: CDR1 SGHNT, CDR2 YENEEA. V lost 1 base to trimming and J lost 12 bases, with 13 bases between them. The CDR3 spells CASSLGTYNRYF. CDR3 nucleotide sequence: TGTGCCAGCAGCTTAGGGACCTATAACCGGTACTTC.

A few counts support this clone. The V call is TRBV6-1, the J call TRBJ1-2, with D perhaps matching TRBD1 (6 bases). The CDR3 covers 15 residues. Germline assignment: CDR1 MNHNS and CDR2 SASEGT. V was cut by 2 bases and J by 6 bases, with 16 bases left in between. CDR3 amino acids: CASSEKAGAGDGYTF. The CDR3 nucleotides read TGTGCCAGCAGTGAAAAAGCAGGGGCCGGTGATGGCTACACCTTC.